This TCR beta chain was documented in a study of shared clonotypes between healthy human individuals. Broader study findings: A limitation of the genetic and exposure-history diversity represented arose from few donors.

The CDR3 sequence is 16 residues long. The ends lost 7 bases at V and 0 bases at J; junction bases unmatched: 8. Germline V gene data show CDR1 as MDHEN and CDR2 as SYDVKM. This clone has just one count. As yet, its antigen is unknown. TCRdb's table, derived via immunoSEQ multiplex PCR, lists solely in-frame clones and lacks some. The table lists some 650,000 clones, 97% of them singletons. The chain is built from TRBV28 and TRBJ1-4; 7 bases fit TRBD1. The TCR originated in a woman aged 25-40 years in good health. The material sequenced was naive CD4+ T cells sorted from blood. Indicated subset: CD45RA+ positively selected. CDR3 protein: CASNPWTGTTNEKLFF. The CDR3 DNA reads TGTGCCAGCAACCCGTGGACAGGCACAACTAATGAAAAACTGTTTTTT.